A selection of T cell receptor beta chains follows, all from one sample in a study of cytomegalovirus exposure and HLA in healthy donors. The protocol was immunoSEQ multiplex PCR, while the TCRdb copy is restricted to in-frame clones and leaves out a portion. The table shows some 250,000 clones, with more than 75% occurring only once. The sequencing sample was made of PBMCs. Receptor source: a woman aged 40 to 50 in good health and CMV-seropositive. Both conserved end residues are part of each CDR3. The order of the fields is J gene, D gene, V gene, clone size, CDR3 protein, CDR3 DNA. D genes are given only for firm matches. The listing skips clone size in some rows; elsewhere it reads once, few, many or a size class.

>TRBJ1-1|NA|TRBV7-6|NA
CASSLGDGVEAFF
TGTGCCAGCAGCTTAGGAGACGGAGTTGAAGCTTTCTTT
>TRBJ2-1|TRBD2|TRBV5-6|few
CASSLSSGGPNEQFF
TGTGCCAGCAGCTTAAGTAGCGGGGGGCCCAATGAGCAGTTCTTC
>TRBJ2-3|NA|TRBV5-4|NA
CASRGNTDTQYF
TGTGCCAGCCGGGGGAACACAGATACGCAGTATTTT
>TRBJ2-3|NA|TRBV28|NA
CASGRLDGDTQYF
TGTGCCAGCGGGCGCCTCGATGGAGATACGCAGTATTTT
>TRBJ1-5|TRBD1|TRBV19|NA
CASRQGAYQPQHF
TGTGCCAGTAGACAGGGGGCGTATCAGCCCCAGCATTTT
>TRBJ2-7|NA|TRBV5-4|NA
CASSRAGLSYEQYF
TGTGCCAGTTCTCGGGCGGGATTATCCTACGAGCAGTACTTC
>TRBJ2-3|TRBD2|TRBV29-1|NA
CSVVGGSTDTQYF
TGCAGCGTTGTGGGGGGGTCCACAGATACGCAGTATTTT
>TRBJ2-4|NA|TRBV19|NA
CASREGIQNIQYF
TGTGCCAGTAGGGAGGGGATCCAAAACATTCAGTACTTC
>TRBJ2-7|TRBD2|TRBV9|NA
CASSPRSGRSDEQYF
TGTGCCAGCAGCCCCCGCAGCGGGAGGAGCGACGAGCAGTACTTC
>TRBJ2-7|NA|TRBV10-3|few
CAISVRGPYEQYF
TGTGCCATCAGTGTTAGGGGCCCCTACGAGCAGTACTTC
>TRBJ2-7|NA|TRBV6-6|medium-sized
CASRKGQQSYEQYF
TGTGCCAGCAGGAAAGGACAGCAGTCTTACGAGCAGTACTTC
>TRBJ2-7|NA|TRBV2|NA
CASSTRPREQYF
TGTGCCAGCAGTACTAGACCTCGCGAGCAGTACTTC
>TRBJ2-4|NA|TRBV7-9|NA
CASSLERDIGVYF
TGTGCCAGCAGCTTAGAGAGGGATATTGGGGTGTACTTC
>TRBJ1-1|NA|TRBV7-2|once
CASSLRGATLTEAFF
TGTGCCAGCAGCTTGCGGGGGGCAACACTCACTGAAGCTTTCTTT
>TRBJ1-6|NA|TRBV9|NA
CASSVDGGPNSPLHF
TGTGCCAGCAGCGTAGACGGGGGGCCTAATTCACCCCTCCACTTT
>TRBJ2-7|TRBD1|TRBV27|NA
CASSLLAGTGSYEQYF
TGTGCCAGCAGTCTACTTGCTGGGACAGGGTCCTACGAGCAGTACTTC
>TRBJ1-2|TRBD1|TRBV27|NA
CASSLQGQGARGYTF
TGTGCCAGCAGCTTGCAGGGACAGGGGGCGCGAGGCTACACCTTC
>TRBJ1-6|TRBD1|TRBV9|NA
CASSEGQGAYNSPLHF
TGTGCCAGCAGCGAAGGACAGGGGGCCTATAATTCACCCCTCCACTTT
>TRBJ2-7|NA|TRBV12-5|NA
CASGQNYEQYF
TGTGCTAGTGGTCAAAACTACGAGCAGTACTTC
>TRBJ2-1|NA|TRBV27|NA
CASSFEGYNEQFF
TGTGCCAGCAGTTTCGAGGGATACAATGAGCAGTTCTTC
>TRBJ2-1|NA|TRBV6-5|NA
CASSYSMFSWQFF
TGTGCCAGCAGTTACTCGATGTTTAGCTGGCAGTTCTTC
>TRBJ1-2|TRBD1|TRBV5-5|NA
CASSPEPGQGNYGYTF
TGTGCCAGCAGCCCCGAACCGGGACAGGGTAACTATGGCTACACCTTC
>TRBJ2-3|TRBD2|TRBV6-1|NA
CASSGGSAGADTQYF
TGTGCCAGCAGTGGCGGGAGTGCGGGAGCAGATACGCAGTATTTT
>TRBJ2-7|NA|TRBV18|NA
CASSPSGGYEQYF
TGTGCCAGCTCACCCTCCGGCGGCTACGAGCAGTACTTC
>TRBJ1-3|NA|TRBV18|NA
CASSPVDGGNTIYF
TGTGCCAGCTCACCAGTAGACGGGGGAAACACCATATATTTT
>TRBJ1-6|TRBD1|TRBV27|NA
CASSMGQGLDLYNSPLHF
TGTGCCAGCAGTATGGGACAGGGTCTCGACCTCTATAATTCACCCCTCCACTTT
>TRBJ2-7|NA|TRBV18|NA
CASSSTGVHEQYF
TGTGCCAGCTCATCCACCGGGGTCCACGAGCAGTACTTC
>TRBJ2-1|TRBD1|TRBV5-4|NA
CASSVRTGRDEQFF
TGTGCCAGCAGCGTGAGGACAGGCAGGGATGAGCAGTTCTTC
>TRBJ2-5|TRBD2|TRBV27|NA
CASSDILGLAGGETQYF
TGTGCCAGCAGCGACATACTGGGACTAGCGGGAGGAGAGACCCAGTACTTC
>TRBJ1-2|NA|TRBV10-3|NA
CAISVSGTGNYGYTF
TGTGCCATCAGTGTGAGTGGAACAGGGAACTATGGCTACACCTTC
>TRBJ2-1|TRBD1|TRBV19|NA
CASRGGTGRHNEQFF
TGTGCCAGTAGAGGGGGGACAGGGAGGCACAATGAGCAGTTCTTC
>TRBJ2-6|TRBD1|TRBV19|NA
CASRMTGTGGPTGANVLTF
TGTGCCAGTAGGATGACCGGGACAGGGGGGCCCACTGGGGCCAACGTCCTGACTTTC
>TRBJ2-1|NA|TRBV5-1|NA
CASSFLDSRLHNEQFF
TGCGCCAGCAGCTTCTTGGACAGTCGTTTGCACAATGAGCAGTTCTTC
>TRBJ2-2|NA|TRBV6-5|NA
CASRPDRNTGELFF
TGTGCCAGCAGGCCCGACAGGAACACCGGGGAGCTGTTTTTT
>TRBJ2-5|TRBD2|TRBV27|NA
CASSLGRLAGAQETQYF
TGTGCCAGCAGTTTGGGGCGACTAGCGGGGGCCCAAGAGACCCAGTACTTC
>TRBJ1-2|NA|TRBV9|NA
CASSVEAFRSGYTF
TGTGCCAGCAGCGTAGAAGCGTTTCGCTCTGGCTACACCTTC
>TRBJ1-2|TRBD1|TRBV7-9|NA
CASSPRWDREVYGYTF
TGTGCCAGCAGCCCCCGTTGGGACAGGGAGGTGTATGGCTACACCTTC
>TRBJ2-1|NA|TRBV9|NA
CASSVRGSYTHNEQFF
TGTGCCAGCAGCGTAAGGGGGAGCTATACCCACAATGAGCAGTTCTTC
>TRBJ2-2|TRBD2|TRBV11-3|NA
CASSPSGRAVYTGELFF
TGTGCCAGCAGCCCAAGCGGGAGGGCCGTATATACCGGGGAGCTGTTTTTT
>TRBJ1-2|TRBD1|TRBV7-8|once
CASSSGRGLPDGYTF
TGTGCCAGCAGCTCGGGCAGGGGGCTTCCGGATGGCTACACCTTC
>TRBJ2-7|NA|TRBV25-1|NA
CASSGDYIGRSYEQYF
TGTGCCAGCAGTGGTGACTACATCGGAAGGTCCTACGAGCAGTACTTC
>TRBJ2-5|NA|TRBV9|NA
CASSVDQGGVQYF
TGTGCCAGCAGCGTAGACCAGGGAGGAGTGCAGTACTTC
>TRBJ2-4|NA|TRBV9|NA
CASSSDYESLQYF
TGTGCCAGCAGCTCTGACTACGAGTCCCTTCAGTACTTC
>TRBJ2-7|TRBD1|TRBV18|NA
CASSPWTGGSYEQYF
TGTGCCAGCTCACCTTGGACAGGGGGTTCCTACGAGCAGTACTTC
>TRBJ1-2|TRBD1|TRBV4-2|NA
CASSQISDRALYGYTF
TGTGCCAGCAGCCAAATTTCCGACAGGGCTCTCTATGGCTACACCTTC
>TRBJ2-7|TRBD1|TRBV2|once
CASWTGTGSYEQYF
TGTGCCAGCTGGACCGGGACAGGGTCCTACGAGCAGTACTTC
>TRBJ2-5|TRBD1|TRBV5-1|NA
CASSLAGTEETQYF
TGCGCCAGCAGCTTGGCAGGGACAGAAGAGACCCAGTACTTC
>TRBJ2-7|TRBD1|TRBV5-1|NA
CASSLDTGGGYEQYF
TGCGCCAGCAGCTTGGATACAGGGGGCGGGTACGAGCAGTACTTC
>TRBJ2-1|TRBD2|TRBV10-3|NA
CAISESGLAGESGNEQFF
TGTGCCATCAGTGAGTCTGGACTAGCGGGTGAATCGGGGAATGAGCAGTTCTTC
>TRBJ2-7|TRBD1|TRBV5-1|NA
CASSTGTGGLEQYF
TGCGCCAGCAGCACTGGGACAGGCGGACTCGAGCAGTACTTC
>TRBJ2-7|TRBD1|TRBV4-1|NA
CASSPGQGILDEQYF
TGCGCCAGCAGCCCCGGACAGGGGATCCTCGACGAGCAGTACTTC
>TRBJ1-1|NA|TRBV7-9|NA
CASSLGQGYTEAFF
TGTGCCAGCAGCTTGGGCCAGGGCTACACTGAAGCTTTCTTT
>TRBJ2-5|NA|TRBV6-6|NA
CASSPGSRGETQYF
TGTGCCAGCAGTCCCGGTTCGAGGGGGGAGACCCAGTACTTC
>TRBJ2-7|TRBD1|TRBV30|NA
CAWSKGTGRYEQYF
TGTGCCTGGAGTAAAGGGACAGGGAGGTACGAGCAGTACTTC
>TRBJ2-1|NA|TRBV21-1|NA
CASSKAVAGHEQFF
TGTGCCAGCAGCAAAGCCGTAGCGGGCCATGAGCAGTTCTTC